These T cell receptor beta chains were read from a single sample in a study of graft-versus-host responses after intestinal transplantation. No cognate antigen is known for these TCRs. The repertoire was sequenced with immunoSEQ multiplex PCR; TCRdb's copy has only in-frame clones and lacks some. Among about 93,000 clones listed, over 80% were seen once. The source was unstimulated CD8+ T cells sorted from spleen or lymph node cells, collected before intestinal transplant. The receptors shown here come from a human donor who received an intestinal transplant. Both conserved end residues are part of each CDR3.

cdr3_aa cdr3_length v_call
CASSVGGGVVGTDTQYF 17 TRBV9
CASSETSEAYNEQFF 15 TRBV6-1
CASSIGGSGELFF 13 TRBV19
CASSLGGLAGGPGYNEQFF 19 TRBV7-9
CASSSSEPGEPQHF 14 TRBV9
CASSQHLGQRYYGYTF 16 TRBV4-1
CASSSGTAEYEQYF 14 TRBV27
CASSLLLDRGLKSPLHF 17 TRBV7-9
CATSRDRSGTEAFF 14 TRBV15
CASSHPARTRETQYF 15 TRBV2
CASSVGTGPTYEQYF 15 TRBV19
CASSLDPAGVPVPLHF 16 TRBV5-4
CASSQLLAGAYNEQFF 16 TRBV4-1
CASSDWGEVYGYTF 14 TRBV6-1
CASSLASGLPYEQYF 15 TRBV5-6
CASSDMGALGTGELFF 16 TRBV7-9
CASSDQGAGEAFF 13 TRBV10-1
CASSVGGDTGELFF 14 TRBV9
CASNPQGRGSYEQYF 15 TRBV21-1
CASSLGTDTQYF 12 TRBV7-6